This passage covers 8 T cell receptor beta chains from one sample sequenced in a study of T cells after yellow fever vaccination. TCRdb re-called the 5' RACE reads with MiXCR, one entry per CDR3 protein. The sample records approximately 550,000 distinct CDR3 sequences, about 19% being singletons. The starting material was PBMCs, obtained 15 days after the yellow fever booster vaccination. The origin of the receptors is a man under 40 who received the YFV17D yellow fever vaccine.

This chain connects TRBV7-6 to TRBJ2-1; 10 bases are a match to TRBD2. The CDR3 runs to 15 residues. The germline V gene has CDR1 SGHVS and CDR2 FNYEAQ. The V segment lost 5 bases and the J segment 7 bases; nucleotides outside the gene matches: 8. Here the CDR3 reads CASSPPAGGPNEQFF. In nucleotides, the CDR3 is TGTGCCAGCAGCCCCCCAGCGGGAGGGCCTAATGAGCAGTTCTTC. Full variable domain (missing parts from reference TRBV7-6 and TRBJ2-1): GAGVSQSPRYKVTKRGQDVALRCDPISGHVSLYWYRQALGQGPEFLTYFNYEAQQDKSGLPNDRFSAERPEGSISTLTIQRTEQRDSAMYRCASSPPAGGPNEQFFGPGTRLTVL.

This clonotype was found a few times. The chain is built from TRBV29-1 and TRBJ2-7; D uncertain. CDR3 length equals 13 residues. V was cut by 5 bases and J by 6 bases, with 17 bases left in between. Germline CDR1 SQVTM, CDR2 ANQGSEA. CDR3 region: CSVQLTNVAEQYF. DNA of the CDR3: TGCAGCGTTCAACTGACAAACGTGGCCGAGCAGTACTTC.

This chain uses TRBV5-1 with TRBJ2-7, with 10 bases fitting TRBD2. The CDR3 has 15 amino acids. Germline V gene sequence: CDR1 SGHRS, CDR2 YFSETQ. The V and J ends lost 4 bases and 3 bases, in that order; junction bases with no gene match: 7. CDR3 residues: CASSLGTSVNYEQYF. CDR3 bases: TGCGCCAGCAGCCTCGGGACTAGCGTCAACTACGAGCAGTACTTC.

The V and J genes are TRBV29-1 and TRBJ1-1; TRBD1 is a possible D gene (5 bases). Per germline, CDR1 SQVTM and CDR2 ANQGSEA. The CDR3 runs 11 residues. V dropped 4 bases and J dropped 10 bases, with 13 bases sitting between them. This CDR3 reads CSVGKRGVAFF. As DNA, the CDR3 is TGCAGCGTTGGTAAAAGGGGAGTAGCTTTCTTT.

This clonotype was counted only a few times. The CDR3 protein is CASSSSGRTMRNEQFF. CDR3 sequence (DNA): TGTGCCAGCAGTTCTAGCGGGAGGACCATGAGGAATGAGCAGTTCTTC. This chain uses TRBV27 with TRBJ2-1; 11 positions match TRBD2. The ends lost 4 bases at V and 7 bases at J; junction bases unmatched: 9. Per germline, CDR1 MNHEY and CDR2 SMNVEV (reference sequence). There are 16 residues in the CDR3.

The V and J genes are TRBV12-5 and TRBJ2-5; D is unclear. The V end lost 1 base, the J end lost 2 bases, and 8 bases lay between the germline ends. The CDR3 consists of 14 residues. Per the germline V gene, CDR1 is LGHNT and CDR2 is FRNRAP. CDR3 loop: CASGLGDVQETQYF. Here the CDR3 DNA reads TGTGCTAGTGGTTTGGGCGACGTGCAAGAGACCCAGTACTTC.

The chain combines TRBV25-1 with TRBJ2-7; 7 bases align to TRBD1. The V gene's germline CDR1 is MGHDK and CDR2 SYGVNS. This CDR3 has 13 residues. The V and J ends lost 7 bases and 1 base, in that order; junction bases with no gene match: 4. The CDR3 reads CASIRQGSYEQYF. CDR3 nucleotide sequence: TGTGCCAGCATTCGACAGGGTTCCTACGAGCAGTACTTC.

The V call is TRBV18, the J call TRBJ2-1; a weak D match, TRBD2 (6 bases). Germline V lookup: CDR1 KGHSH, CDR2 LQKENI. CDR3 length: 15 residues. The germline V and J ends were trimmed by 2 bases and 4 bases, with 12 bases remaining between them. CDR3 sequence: CASSPKASAYNEQFF. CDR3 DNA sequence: TGTGCCAGCTCACCAAAAGCTAGCGCTTACAATGAGCAGTTCTTC.